This T cell receptor (beta chain) derives from a study of OX40 agonist ivuxolimab in advanced cancers. TCRdb's copy holds only in-frame clones and misses some; the assay was immunoSEQ multiplex PCR. Of roughly 54,000 clones in the sample, roughly 89% were seen once. The length of the CDR3 is 15 residues. The ends lost 3 bases at V and 5 bases at J; junction bases unmatched: 9. CDR1 is SGHRS, CDR2 YFSETQ, per germline. This chain uses TRBV5-1 with TRBJ1-2; 8 positions match TRBD1. The sample was CD4+ or CD8+ T cells sorted from blood, taken in a trial of the OX40 agonist ivuxolimab. The source of this sequence is an adult with an advanced solid tumor such as melanoma, head and neck, liver or kidney cancer. The chain's CDR3 is CASSSGQGFQYGYTF. In nucleotides, the CDR3 is TGCGCCAGCAGCTCCGGACAGGGTTTTCAATATGGCTACACCTTC.